This T cell receptor beta chain was retrieved from a study of T cell responses to AZD1222 COVID-19 vaccine (dated by TCRdb to 2020 to 2022). A note on the overall study: AZD1222 recipients whose second dose came at about 4 weeks and those whose second dose came at about 12 weeks were combined into one group, since spike-specific TCR depth and breadth did not differ between the two schedules. Trial participants were enrolled into age subgroups of 18-55, 56-69 and 70-plus years, which contained around 150, 28 and 57 TCR-sequenced participants, respectively. TCR sequencing covered over 230 trial participants: 200 to 210 given two doses of AZD1222 and 26 given two doses of MenACWY control vaccine.

The time point label of this sample denotes: baseline before first vaccination. Samples from vaccinated people were obtained from the UK trials COV001 and COV002, which included a single-blind randomized controlled phase 2/3 trial of AZD1222 (ChAdOx1 nCoV-19) in healthy adults. For TCRbeta chain sequencing, PBMC samples were collected from trial participants at day 0 and at day 28 after the second dose. The CDR3 regions of human TCRbeta chains were analyzed by immunosequencing. In the authors' own workflow: TCRs in the repertoires were matched against a reference library of SARS-CoV-2-specific TCRs that had been generated with the MIRA antigen-specificity platform. Breadth was defined as the fraction of unique TCRs that were SARS-CoV-2-associated, and depth was defined as the fraction of total T cells that were SARS-CoV-2-associated. Using the MIRA data, each spike-specific TCR was assigned both to the spike region to which the TCR was reactive and to a CD4 or CD8 class. Log10-transformed breadth and depth values were compared by one-way ANOVA with Sidak's multiple comparisons tests. The clones in this table, taken by TCRdb from immuneACCESS, are in-frame only. Not every clone is retained; where verified, under half of the shortfall comes from an unresolved V gene, and the cause of the rest is unknown. V, J and clone size reflect that table, while D and trimming were determined from the DNA. The sample profile shows about 150,000 clones; approximately 90% of them were found once. Of the sample, 5% is held by the ten largest clones.

Findings and caveats that apply to the study as a whole: The 56-69-year group was small, and its depth increase did not reach significance, likely because of low power. Reportedly, close to half of the unique spike-specific TCRs recognized epitopes lying outside the regions that are mutated in the B.1.351 and B.1.1.7 variants. A significant rise in spike-specific TCR breadth and depth was observed after two AZD1222 doses relative to day 0 and relative to MenACWY recipients. Most participants were white British and females outnumbered males, and the authors suggested that clonal diversity may have been underestimated. CD4 TCRs associated with the vaccine covered the entire spike protein, and the dominant responses were in regions 160-218 and 743-854. Conclusions about previously exposed vaccinees were limited because only six or seven AZD1222 recipients were SARS-CoV-2 seropositive at baseline. No day 14 peak-response samples were available, so repertoires were characterized only after the peak T cell response.

On this clone: Its antigen is currently not known. The record has no base qualities; no much larger clone is one base away.

Sequencing used peripheral blood, obtained on day 0 of AZD1222 vaccination. This clonotype originated in an adult in good health.

The CDR3 reads as follows: CASTPQETQYF. In nucleotides, the sequence is TGTGCCAGCACCCCCCAAGAGACCCAGTACTTC. The receptor chain draws on TRBV27 and TRBJ2-5; no D segment can be confidently identified. V is clipped by 7 bases and J by 1 base, and the sequence between their germline boundaries is 4 bases long. Reading from cysteine to phenylalanine, the CDR3 counts 11 amino acids. The sequence is cut down to CDR3 DNA, 33 bases in frame from base 1. As encoded in the germline V gene (reference sequence), CDR1 is MNHEY while CDR2 is SMNVEV.